The clone carrying this TCR beta chain came up many times. What it binds is not known. A read error may be the cause here, since a much bigger clone is one base away. Because it lacks the conserved phenylalanine or tryptophan at the end, this CDR3 is likely a read error. The authors' processing: A classifier for distant metastasis in papillary thyroid cancer was constructed using CDR3 differences observed across clinicopathological groups. TCRdb re-called the PCR reads through MiXCR. The V and J calls here are based on TCRdb, not the publication. The repertoire includes some 25,000 clones, around 21% of them detected once, and around 7.6% sits in the top ten. This sample was included in a study of metastatic and nonmetastatic thyroid tumors. Study summary: Repertoire comparison spanned blood and tumor or nodule tissue of malignant and benign thyroid patients. Study observations and caveats: A significant increase in TCR beta diversity was reportedly seen in malignant thyroid tumors relative to benign nodules, in blood and tumor.

V was shortened by 3 bases and J by 11 bases, with 13 bases between the two germline ends. The CDR3 is 12 amino acids. The germline V gene has CDR1 MNHNS and CDR2 SASEGT. There were no patients who had received any treatment before thyroid surgery. This chain connects TRBV6-1 to TRBJ1-2, with a tentative D call TRBD1 (5 bases). The sample taken for sequencing was blood. The TCR originated in a female donor with papillary thyroid cancer or a benign thyroid nodule (not recorded which). Some clones in this sample may be carry-over from other donors' samples. In nucleotides, the CDR3 is TGTGCCAGCAGTGACTCGGGGGTCAGATACACCCTC. It codes for CASSDSGVRYTL.